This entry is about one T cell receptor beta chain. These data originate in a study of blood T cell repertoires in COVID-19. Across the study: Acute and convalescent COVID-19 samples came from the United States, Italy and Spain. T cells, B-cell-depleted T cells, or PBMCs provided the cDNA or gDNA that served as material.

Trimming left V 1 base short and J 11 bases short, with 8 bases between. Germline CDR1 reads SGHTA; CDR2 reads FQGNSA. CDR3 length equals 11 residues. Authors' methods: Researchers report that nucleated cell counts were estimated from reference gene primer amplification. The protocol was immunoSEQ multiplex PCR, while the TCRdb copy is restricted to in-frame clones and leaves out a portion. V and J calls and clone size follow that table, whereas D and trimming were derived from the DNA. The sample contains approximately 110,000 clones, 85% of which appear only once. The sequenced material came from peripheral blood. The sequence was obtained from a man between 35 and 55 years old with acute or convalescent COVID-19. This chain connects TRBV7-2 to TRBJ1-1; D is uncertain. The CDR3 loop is CASSLGPGAFF. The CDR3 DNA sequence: TGTGCCAGCAGCTTAGGGCCGGGGGCTTTCTTT.